A selection of T cell receptor beta chains follows, all from one sample in a study of T cell responses to AZD1222 COVID-19 vaccine. The repertoire was sequenced with immunoSEQ multiplex PCR; TCRdb's copy has only in-frame clones and lacks some. The data hold about 92,000 clones, with 70% to 90% observed a single time. Source: peripheral blood, taken on day 0 of AZD1222 vaccination. These receptors originate from an adult in good health. Both conserved end residues are part of each CDR3. Each record gives: J gene, clone size, D gene, V gene, CDR3 protein, CDR3 DNA. The D gene is left open where the match is weak. Clone size appears in some rows only: once, few, many, or a class for an expanded clone.

>TRBJ2-2|once|TRBD2|TRBV19
CASSTSGRAPGELFF
TGTGCCAGTAGTACTAGCGGGAGGGCCCCCGGGGAGCTGTTTTTT
>TRBJ1-3|.|.|TRBV4-2
CASSQDPRPTGNTIYF
TGTGCCAGCAGCCAAGATCCCCGCCCTACTGGAAACACCATATATTTT
>TRBJ2-2|.|.|TRBV5-6
CASSFSANGELFF
TGTGCCAGCAGCTTCAGTGCCAACGGGGAGCTGTTTTTT
>TRBJ1-5|.|.|TRBV6-1
CASSENRNQPQHF
TGTGCCAGCAGTGAAAACCGGAATCAGCCCCAGCATTTT
>TRBJ2-5|.|.|TRBV10-3
CAISEGAAQETQYF
TGTGCCATCAGTGAAGGAGCGGCGCAAGAGACCCAGTACTTC
>TRBJ1-2|once|TRBD1|TRBV5-6
CASSRGQGGGYTF
TGTGCCAGCAGCCGGGGACAGGGAGGTGGCTACACCTTC
>TRBJ2-1|.|TRBD2|TRBV19
CASSRRLAGGATSSYNEQFF
TGTGCCAGTAGTCGGAGACTAGCGGGAGGGGCTACTAGCTCCTACAATGAGCAGTTCTTC
>TRBJ2-2|.|TRBD2|TRBV18
CASSPVAGGPGTGELFF
TGTGCCAGCTCACCAGTAGCGGGAGGGCCTGGCACCGGGGAGCTGTTTTTT
>TRBJ1-1|once|.|TRBV12-3/TRBV12-4
CASSPRRNTEAFF
TGTGCCAGCAGTCCAAGGAGGAACACTGAAGCTTTCTTT
>TRBJ1-6|once|.|TRBV28
CASARVYRSYNSPLHF
TGTGCCAGCGCCAGGGTTTACCGCTCCTATAATTCACCCCTCCACTTT
>TRBJ2-7|once|.|TRBV10-2
CASSGVSRTYEQYF
TGCGCCAGCAGTGGGGTTTCGCGTACCTACGAGCAGTACTTC
>TRBJ2-1|.|TRBD2|TRBV13
CASSIAGTSGRVYNEQFF
TGTGCCAGCAGCATCGCCGGGACTAGCGGGAGGGTCTACAATGAGCAGTTCTTC
>TRBJ2-5|.|TRBD1|TRBV5-4
CASSLDRGETQYF
TGTGCCAGCAGCCTAGACAGGGGAGAGACCCAGTACTTC
>TRBJ1-1|.|.|TRBV5-1
CASSLVQGRWITEAFF
TGCGCCAGCAGCTTGGTGCAGGGGAGGTGGATAACTGAAGCTTTCTTT
>TRBJ2-3|.|.|TRBV7-9
CASSSHKRDRRPGVQYF
TGTGCCAGCAGCTCGCACAAACGGGACCGCCGCCCCGGAGTGCAGTATTTT
>TRBJ1-5|.|.|TRBV19
CASSIEGRGYQPQHF
TGTGCCAGTAGTATTGAAGGCAGAGGGTATCAGCCCCAGCATTTT
>TRBJ2-2|.|.|TRBV7-7
CASSSGQGSVGELFF
TGTGCCAGCAGCTCCGGGCAGGGGAGCGTCGGGGAGCTGTTTTTT